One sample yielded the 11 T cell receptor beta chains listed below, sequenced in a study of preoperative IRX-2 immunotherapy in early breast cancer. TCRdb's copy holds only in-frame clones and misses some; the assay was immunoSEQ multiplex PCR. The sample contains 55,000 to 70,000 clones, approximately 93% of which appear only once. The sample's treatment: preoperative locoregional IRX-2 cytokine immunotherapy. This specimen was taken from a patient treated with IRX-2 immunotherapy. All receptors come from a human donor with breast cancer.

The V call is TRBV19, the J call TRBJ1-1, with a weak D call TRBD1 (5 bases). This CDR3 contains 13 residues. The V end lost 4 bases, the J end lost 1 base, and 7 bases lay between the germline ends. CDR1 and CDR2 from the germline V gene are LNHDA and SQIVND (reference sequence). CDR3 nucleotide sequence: TGTGCCAGTAGTAAGGGGCCGAACACTGAAGCTTTCTTT. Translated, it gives CASSKGPNTEAFF.

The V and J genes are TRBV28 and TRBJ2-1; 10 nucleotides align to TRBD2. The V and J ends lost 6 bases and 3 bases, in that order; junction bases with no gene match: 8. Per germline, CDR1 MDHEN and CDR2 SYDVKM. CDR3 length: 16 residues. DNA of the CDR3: TGTGCCAGCAGATCCCTAGCGGGGGAATTCTACAATGAGCAGTTCTTC. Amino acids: CASRSLAGEFYNEQFF.

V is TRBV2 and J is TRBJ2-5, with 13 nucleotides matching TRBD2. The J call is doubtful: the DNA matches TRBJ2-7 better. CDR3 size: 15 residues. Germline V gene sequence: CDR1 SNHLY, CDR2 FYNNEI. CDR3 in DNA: TGTGCCAGCACCTCCCAGGGACTAGCGGGAAACGAGCAGTACTTC. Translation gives CASTSQGLAGNEQYF.

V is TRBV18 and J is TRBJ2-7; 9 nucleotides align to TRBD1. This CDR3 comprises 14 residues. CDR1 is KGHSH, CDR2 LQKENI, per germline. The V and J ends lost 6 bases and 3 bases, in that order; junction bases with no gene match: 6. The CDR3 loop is CASSSQGAIYEQYF. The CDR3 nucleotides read TGTGCCAGCTCCTCACAGGGGGCAATCTACGAGCAGTACTTC.

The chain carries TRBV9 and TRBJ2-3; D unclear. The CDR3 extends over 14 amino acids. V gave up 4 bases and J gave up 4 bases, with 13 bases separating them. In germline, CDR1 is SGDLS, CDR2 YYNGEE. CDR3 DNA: TGTGCCAGCAGCCCACATTTGCAGGCAGATACGCAGTATTTT. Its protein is CASSPHLQADTQYF. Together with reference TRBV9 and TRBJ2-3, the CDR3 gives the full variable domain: DSGVTQTPKHLITATGQRVTLRCSPRSGDLSVYWYQQSLDQGLQFLIQYYNGEERAKGNILERFSAQQFPDLHSELNLSSLELGDSALYFCASSPHLQADTQYFGPGTRLTVL.

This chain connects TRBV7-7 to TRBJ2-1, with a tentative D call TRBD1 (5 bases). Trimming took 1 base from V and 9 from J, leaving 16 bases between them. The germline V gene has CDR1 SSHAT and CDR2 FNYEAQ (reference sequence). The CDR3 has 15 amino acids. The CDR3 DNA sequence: TGTGCCAGCAGCTTAGGACAGCCTAATAAGGGTGAGCAGTTCTTC. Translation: CASSLGQPNKGEQFF.

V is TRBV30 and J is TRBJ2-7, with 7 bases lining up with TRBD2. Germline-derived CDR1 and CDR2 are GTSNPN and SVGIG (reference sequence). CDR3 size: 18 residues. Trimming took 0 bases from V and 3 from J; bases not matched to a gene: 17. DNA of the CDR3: TGTGCCTGGAGTGTATTGAGGTTAGAGGGAGGGGAAAACTACGAGCAGTACTTC. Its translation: CAWSVLRLEGGENYEQYF.

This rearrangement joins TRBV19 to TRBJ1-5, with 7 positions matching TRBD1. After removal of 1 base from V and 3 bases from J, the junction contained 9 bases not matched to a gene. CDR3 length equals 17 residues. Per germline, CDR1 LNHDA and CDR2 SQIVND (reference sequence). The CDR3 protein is CASSIVNRGFPNQPQHF. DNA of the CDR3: TGTGCCAGTAGTATAGTTAACAGGGGTTTCCCCAATCAGCCCCAGCATTTT.

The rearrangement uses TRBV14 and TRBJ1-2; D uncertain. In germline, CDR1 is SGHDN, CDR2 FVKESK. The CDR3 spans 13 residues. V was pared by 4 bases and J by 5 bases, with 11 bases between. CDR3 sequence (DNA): TGTGCCAGCAGCCCATCCCTCCGATATGGCTACACCTTC. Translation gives CASSPSLRYGYTF.

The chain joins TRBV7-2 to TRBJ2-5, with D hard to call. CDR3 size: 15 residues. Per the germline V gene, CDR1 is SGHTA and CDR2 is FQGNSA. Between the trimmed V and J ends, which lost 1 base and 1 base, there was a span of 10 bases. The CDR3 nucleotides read TGTGCCAGCAGCTTAGGTTTTTTAGGCCAAGAGACCCAGTACTTC. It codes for CASSLGFLGQETQYF.

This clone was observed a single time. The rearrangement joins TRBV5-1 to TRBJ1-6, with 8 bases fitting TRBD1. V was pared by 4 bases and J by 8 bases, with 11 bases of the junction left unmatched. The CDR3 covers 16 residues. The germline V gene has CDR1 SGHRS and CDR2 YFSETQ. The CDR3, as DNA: TGCGCCAGCAGCCGATTCACGGACAGGGCAGATTCACCCCTCCACTTT. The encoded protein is CASSRFTDRADSPLHF.